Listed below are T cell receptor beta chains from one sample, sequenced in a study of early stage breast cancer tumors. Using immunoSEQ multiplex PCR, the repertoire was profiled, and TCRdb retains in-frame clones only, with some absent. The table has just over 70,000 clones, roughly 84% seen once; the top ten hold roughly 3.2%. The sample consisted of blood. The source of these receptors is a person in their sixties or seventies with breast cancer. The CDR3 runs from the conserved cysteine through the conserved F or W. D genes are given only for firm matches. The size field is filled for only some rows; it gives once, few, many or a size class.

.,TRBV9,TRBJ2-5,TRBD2,CASSALAGGSETQYF,TGTGCCAGCAGCGCCTTAGCGGGAGGGAGCGAGACCCAGTACTTC
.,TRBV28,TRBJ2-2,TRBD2,CASSSLAGGTNTGELFF,TGTGCCAGCAGTTCCCTAGCGGGGGGCACGAACACCGGGGAGCTGTTTTTT
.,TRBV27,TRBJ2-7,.,CASSLSPGGYEQYF,TGTGCCAGCAGTTTATCGCCTGGGGGATACGAGCAGTACTTC
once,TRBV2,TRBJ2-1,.,CASTSQTVRREQFF,TGTGCCAGCACGAGCCAAACAGTTCGTCGTGAGCAGTTCTTC
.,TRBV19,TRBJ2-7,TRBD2,CASSSGLAQNEQYF,TGTGCCAGTAGTTCGGGACTAGCGCAGAACGAGCAGTACTTC
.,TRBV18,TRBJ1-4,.,CASSPITGINEKLFF,TGTGCCAGCTCACCTATAACGGGAATTAATGAAAAACTGTTTTTT
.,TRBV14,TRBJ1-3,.,CASSPAGLSGNTIYF,TGTGCCAGCAGCCCCGCGGGCCTCTCTGGAAACACCATATATTTT
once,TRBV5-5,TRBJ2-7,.,CASSEEGGEQYF,TGTGCCAGCAGCGAGGAGGGTGGCGAGCAGTACTTC
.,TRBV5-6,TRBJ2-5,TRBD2,CASRARLAGETQYF,TGTGCCAGCAGGGCTAGACTAGCGGGAGAGACCCAGTACTTC
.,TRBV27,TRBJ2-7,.,CASSRLGGYEQYF,TGTGCCAGCAGTCGTCTGGGGGGCTACGAGCAGTACTTC